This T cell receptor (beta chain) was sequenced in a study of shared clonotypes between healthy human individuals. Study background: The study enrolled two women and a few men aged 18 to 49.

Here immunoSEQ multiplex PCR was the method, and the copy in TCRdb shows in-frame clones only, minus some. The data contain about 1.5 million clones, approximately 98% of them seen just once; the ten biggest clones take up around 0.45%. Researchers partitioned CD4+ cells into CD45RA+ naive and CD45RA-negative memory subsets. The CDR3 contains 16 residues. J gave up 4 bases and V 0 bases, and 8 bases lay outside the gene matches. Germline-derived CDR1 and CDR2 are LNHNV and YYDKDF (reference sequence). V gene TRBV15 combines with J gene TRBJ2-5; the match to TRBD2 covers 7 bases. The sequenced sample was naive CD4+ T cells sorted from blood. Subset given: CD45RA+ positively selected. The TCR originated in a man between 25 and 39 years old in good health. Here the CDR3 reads CATSRDYGGSPETQYF. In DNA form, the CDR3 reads TGTGCCACCAGCAGAGATTACGGCGGGAGCCCAGAGACCCAGTACTTC.